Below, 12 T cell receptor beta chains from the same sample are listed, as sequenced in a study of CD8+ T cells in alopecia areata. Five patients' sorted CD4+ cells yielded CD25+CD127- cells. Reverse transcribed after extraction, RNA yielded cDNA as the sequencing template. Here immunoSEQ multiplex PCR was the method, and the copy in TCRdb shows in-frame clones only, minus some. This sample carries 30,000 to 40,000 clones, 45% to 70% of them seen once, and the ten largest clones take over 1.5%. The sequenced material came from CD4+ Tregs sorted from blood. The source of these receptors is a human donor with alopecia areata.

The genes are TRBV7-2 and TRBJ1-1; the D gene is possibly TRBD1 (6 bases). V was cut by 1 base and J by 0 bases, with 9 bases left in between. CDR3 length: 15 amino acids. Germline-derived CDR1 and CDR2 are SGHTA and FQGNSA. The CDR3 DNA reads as TGTGCCAGCAGCTTAGTTCAGGGGATGAACACTGAAGCTTTCTTT. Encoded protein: CASSLVQGMNTEAFF.

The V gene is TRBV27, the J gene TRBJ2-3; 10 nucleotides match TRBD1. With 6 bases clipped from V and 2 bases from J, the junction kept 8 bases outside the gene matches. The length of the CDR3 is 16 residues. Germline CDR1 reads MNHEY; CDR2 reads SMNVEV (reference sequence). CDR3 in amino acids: CASRMGTGAPTDTQYF. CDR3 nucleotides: TGTGCCAGCAGGATGGGGACAGGGGCGCCCACAGATACGCAGTATTTT.

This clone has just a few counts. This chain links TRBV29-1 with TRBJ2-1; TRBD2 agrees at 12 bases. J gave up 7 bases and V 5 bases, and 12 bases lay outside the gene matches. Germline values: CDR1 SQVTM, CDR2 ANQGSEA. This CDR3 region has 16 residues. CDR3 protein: CSVHLRLAGAGNEQFF. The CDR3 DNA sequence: TGCAGCGTTCACCTTCGACTAGCGGGAGCGGGGAATGAGCAGTTCTTC.

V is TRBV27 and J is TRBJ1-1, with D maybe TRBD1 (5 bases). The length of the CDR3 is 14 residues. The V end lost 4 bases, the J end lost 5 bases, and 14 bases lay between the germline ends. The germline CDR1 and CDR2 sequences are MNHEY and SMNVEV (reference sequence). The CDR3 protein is CASSWGPKGTEAFF. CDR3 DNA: TGTGCCAGCAGTTGGGGCCCGAAGGGGACTGAAGCTTTCTTT.

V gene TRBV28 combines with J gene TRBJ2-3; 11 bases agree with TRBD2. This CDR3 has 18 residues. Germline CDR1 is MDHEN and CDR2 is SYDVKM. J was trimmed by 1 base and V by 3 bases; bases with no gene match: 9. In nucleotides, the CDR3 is TGTGCCAGCAGTTTTAGCGGGAGGGCCTCCAGTCGCACAGATACGCAGTATTTT. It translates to CASSFSGRASSRTDTQYF. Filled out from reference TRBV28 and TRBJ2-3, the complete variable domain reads DVKVTQSSRYLVKRTGEKVFLECVQDMDHENMFWYRQDPGLGLRLIYFSYDVKMKEKGDIPEGYSVSREKKERFSLILESASTNQTSMYLCASSFSGRASSRTDTQYFGPGTRLTVL.

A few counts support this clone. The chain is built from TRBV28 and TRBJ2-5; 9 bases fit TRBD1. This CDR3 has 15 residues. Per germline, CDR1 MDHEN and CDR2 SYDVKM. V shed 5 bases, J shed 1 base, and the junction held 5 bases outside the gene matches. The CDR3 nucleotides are TGTGCCAGCAGTCTACCGACAGGGGGCCAAGAGACCCAGTACTTC. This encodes CASSLPTGGQETQYF.

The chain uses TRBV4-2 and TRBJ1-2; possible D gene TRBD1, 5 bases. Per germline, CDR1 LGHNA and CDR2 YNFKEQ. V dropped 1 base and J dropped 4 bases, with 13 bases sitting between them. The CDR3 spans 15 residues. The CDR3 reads CASSQVVRVGYGYTF. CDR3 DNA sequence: TGTGCCAGCAGCCAAGTGGTCAGGGTAGGCTATGGCTACACCTTC.

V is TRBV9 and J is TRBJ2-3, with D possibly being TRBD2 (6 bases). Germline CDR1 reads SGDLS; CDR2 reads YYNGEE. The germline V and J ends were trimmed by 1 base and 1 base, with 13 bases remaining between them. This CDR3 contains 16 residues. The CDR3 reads CASSVRAGLGTDTQYF. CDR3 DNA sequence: TGTGCCAGCAGCGTACGGGCGGGACTTGGCACAGATACGCAGTATTTT.

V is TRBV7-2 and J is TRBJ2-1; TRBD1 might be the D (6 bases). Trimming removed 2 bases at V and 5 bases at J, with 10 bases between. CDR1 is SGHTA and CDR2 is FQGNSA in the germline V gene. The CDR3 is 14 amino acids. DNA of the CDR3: TGTGCCAGCAGCTTACGGGACATAAACAATGAGCAGTTCTTC. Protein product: CASSLRDINNEQFF.

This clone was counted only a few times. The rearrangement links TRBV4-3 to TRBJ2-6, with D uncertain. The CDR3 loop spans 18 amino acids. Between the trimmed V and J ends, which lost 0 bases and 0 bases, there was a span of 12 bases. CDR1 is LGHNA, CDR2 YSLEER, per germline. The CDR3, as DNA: TGCGCCAGCAGCCAAGATCCCCCCACCAGCTCTGGGGCCAACGTCCTGACTTTC. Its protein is CASSQDPPTSSGANVLTF.

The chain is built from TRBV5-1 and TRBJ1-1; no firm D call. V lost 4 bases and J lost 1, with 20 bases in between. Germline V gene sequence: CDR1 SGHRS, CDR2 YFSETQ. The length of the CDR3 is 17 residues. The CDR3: CASSPHREGMRNTEAFF. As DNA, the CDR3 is TGCGCCAGCAGCCCCCATAGGGAAGGCATGCGGAACACTGAAGCTTTCTTT.

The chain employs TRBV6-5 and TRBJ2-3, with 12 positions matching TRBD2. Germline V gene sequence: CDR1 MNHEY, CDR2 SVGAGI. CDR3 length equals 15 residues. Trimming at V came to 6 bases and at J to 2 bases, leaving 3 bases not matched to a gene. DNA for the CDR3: TGTGCCAGCAGGCTAGCGGGAGGGCCCACAGATACGCAGTATTTT. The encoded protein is CASRLAGGPTDTQYF.